A selection of T cell receptor beta chains follows, all from one sample in a study of CD8 T cells in ankylosing spondylitis. MiXCR was run by TCRdb on the 5' RACE reads, yielding one entry per CDR3 protein. The sample contains fewer than 550,000 distinct CDR3 sequences, approximately 5.3% of which appear only once. Input material: blood, either unsorted or a sorted T cell fraction (not recorded which). These receptors were obtained from a male donor with ankylosing spondylitis. CDR3s leave out the opening cysteine and the closing phenylalanine or tryptophan. Each record gives: V gene, CDR3 protein.

V gene: TRBV24-1; CDR3 protein: ATSDVLAGGPDEQF
V gene: TRBV20-1; CDR3 protein: SAIGDRAYEQY
V gene: TRBV7-9; CDR3 protein: ASSPFRGNTIY
V gene: TRBV24-1; CDR3 protein: ATSDTDRVETQY
V gene: TRBV7-7; CDR3 protein: ASSLSSGQGGEQY
V gene: TRBV28; CDR3 protein: ASSPGTGRREQY
V gene: TRBV6-5; CDR3 protein: ASSPQTGAPT
V gene: TRBV6-1; CDR3 protein: ASSSPGGGPTGELF
V gene: TRBV11-2; CDR3 protein: ASSPGTSAGNEQF
V gene: TRBV27; CDR3 protein: ASQTGGGEAF
V gene: TRBV9; CDR3 protein: ASSADFQETQY
V gene: TRBV19; CDR3 protein: ASSSTFYGYT
V gene: TRBV5-5; CDR3 protein: ASSPLPQNTGELF
V gene: TRBV20-1; CDR3 protein: SATGQGGGSGRRSYNEQF
V gene: TRBV20-1; CDR3 protein: SASLGLAEETQY
V gene: TRBV20-1; CDR3 protein: SARDLRLAGLWGY
V gene: TRBV10-3; CDR3 protein: AISGLAGGGETQY
V gene: TRBV6-2/TRBV6-3; CDR3 protein: ASSYSMEQNQPQH
V gene: TRBV5-1; CDR3 protein: ASTDRILSGANVLT
V gene: TRBV6-1; CDR3 protein: ASPSGYRNTGELF
V gene: TRBV29-1; CDR3 protein: SVEGASGLLGDTQY
V gene: TRBV4-3; CDR3 protein: ASSTRWGYGYT
V gene: TRBV6-6; CDR3 protein: ASPRGAELF
V gene: TRBV12-3/TRBV12-4; CDR3 protein: ASSDGTGNEKLF
V gene: TRBV6-6; CDR3 protein: ASTLTNTEAF
V gene: TRBV4-3; CDR3 protein: ASSQLAGGTQY
V gene: TRBV7-2; CDR3 protein: ASSYGQGALGEQF
V gene: TRBV20-1; CDR3 protein: SASATSGRAYNEQF
V gene: TRBV4-1; CDR3 protein: ASSQGTVSLGLAGANEQY
V gene: TRBV29-1; CDR3 protein: SAQTNTGELF
V gene: TRBV7-6; CDR3 protein: ASSPFIAGGPDTQY
V gene: TRBV2; CDR3 protein: ASSESGNTIY
V gene: TRBV6-1; CDR3 protein: ASSAQGPPEETQY
V gene: TRBV29-1; CDR3 protein: SRQLAGTSHSYEQY
V gene: TRBV5-1; CDR3 protein: ASSLGHHPNYGYT
V gene: TRBV5-1; CDR3 protein: ASSQGYYRRDPETQY
V gene: TRBV20-1; CDR3 protein: SAGRPGFTDTQY